Following are 2 T cell receptor beta chains from one sample sequenced in a study of regulatory T cells in long-lasting Graves disease. Combining iRepertoire HTBI primers with Arm-PCR of CDR3 regions, the authors built TCR beta libraries. TCRdb analysed the multiplex PCR reads with MiXCR anew, one entry per CDR3 protein. Of fewer than 650,000 distinct CDR3 sequences listed, approximately 15% were seen once; the top ten hold about 17%. Time point meaning: newly diagnosed GD, antithyroid drugs for less than 3 months. From RNA extracted from PBMCs, the TCR library was made. This sample also belongs to another study, concerning T cells in Graves' hyperthyroidism and ophthalmopathy.

Sequenced here: peripheral blood mononuclear cells (PBMCs), sampled at new diagnosis, from a patient treated with antithyroid drugs. These receptors were collected from a woman aged 25 to 39 with Graves disease.

This clonotype has at least ten counts. The CDR3 region is CASLRSSIQETQYF. The CDR3 DNA reads as TGTGCCAGCCTAAGGTCCTCAATCCAAGAGACCCAGTACTTC. V is TRBV2 and J is TRBJ2-1; no firm D call. TRBJ2-5 matches the DNA end more closely, so the J call is doubtful. CDR1 and CDR2 from the germline V gene are SNHLY and FYNNEI. The CDR3 runs to 14 residues.

This clonotype has only a few counts. This chain links TRBV29-1 with TRBJ1-2; 7 positions agree with TRBD1. Germline V gene sequence: CDR1 SQVTM, CDR2 ANQGSEA. J gave up 4 bases and V 7 bases, and 3 bases lay outside the gene matches. CDR3 size: 11 residues. The CDR3 sequence is CSAGTAYGYTF. As DNA, the CDR3 is TGCAGCGCGGGGACAGCCTATGGCTACACCTTC. Full variable domain (outside the CDR3, taken from reference TRBV29-1 and TRBJ1-2): SAVISQKPSRDICQRGTSLTIQCQVDSQVTMMFWYRQQPGQSLTLIATANQGSEATYESGFVIDKFPISRPNLTFSTLTVSNMSPEDSSIYLCSAGTAYGYTFGSGTRLTVV.